This TCR beta chain was retrieved from a study of cytomegalovirus exposure and HLA in healthy donors. Study-wide points: Subsequent analysis showed first-cohort TCR clusters tending to co-occur in 95 to 150 validation repertoires.

This clone was counted only a few times. Its antigen is unidentified. CDR1 MRHNA and CDR2 SNTAGT come from the germline V gene. The CDR3 totals 15 residues. The V gene end was trimmed by 3 bases and the J gene end by 2 bases; junction bases not matched to a gene: 4. Libraries were prepared by immunoSEQ multiplex PCR; TCRdb keeps only in-frame clonotypes and omits some of them. The sample records roughly 48,000 clones, 85% to 95% being singletons. The V and J genes are TRBV6-4 and TRBJ2-3; 8 nucleotides align to TRBD2. Sequencing was performed on PBMCs. This TCR was recovered from a woman under 30 in good health and CMV-seropositive. This CDR3 is CASSEGGRTTDTQYF. CDR3 nucleotide sequence: TGTGCCAGCAGTGAAGGCGGGAGGACCACAGATACGCAGTATTTT.